This record covers a single T cell receptor beta chain. This sample was taken from a study of T-cell reconstitution after alpha-beta-depleted transplantation in children. As it was prepared, the TCRbeta library received unique molecular identifiers. MiXCR, run by TCRdb on the PCR reads, gives a single entry per CDR3 protein. Here the sample spans around 380,000 distinct CDR3 sequences, approximately 11% being singletons. The length of the CDR3 is 16 residues. With 3 bases removed from V and 0 bases from J, the gap between germline ends came to 15 bases. Germline CDR1 is SGHRS and CDR2 is YFSETQ. The specimen was PBMCs from the stem cell graft donor, collected from the stem cell graft. The origin of this receptor is a human donor who donated a stem cell graft to a child with acute myeloid leukemia. The gene calls are TRBV5-1 and TRBJ1-2; TRBD1 is a possible D gene (5 bases). The CDR3 DNA sequence: TGCGCCAGCAGCTCGGGCCGGGACCTGCCTAACTATGGCTACACCTTC. It translates to CASSSGRDLPNYGYTF.